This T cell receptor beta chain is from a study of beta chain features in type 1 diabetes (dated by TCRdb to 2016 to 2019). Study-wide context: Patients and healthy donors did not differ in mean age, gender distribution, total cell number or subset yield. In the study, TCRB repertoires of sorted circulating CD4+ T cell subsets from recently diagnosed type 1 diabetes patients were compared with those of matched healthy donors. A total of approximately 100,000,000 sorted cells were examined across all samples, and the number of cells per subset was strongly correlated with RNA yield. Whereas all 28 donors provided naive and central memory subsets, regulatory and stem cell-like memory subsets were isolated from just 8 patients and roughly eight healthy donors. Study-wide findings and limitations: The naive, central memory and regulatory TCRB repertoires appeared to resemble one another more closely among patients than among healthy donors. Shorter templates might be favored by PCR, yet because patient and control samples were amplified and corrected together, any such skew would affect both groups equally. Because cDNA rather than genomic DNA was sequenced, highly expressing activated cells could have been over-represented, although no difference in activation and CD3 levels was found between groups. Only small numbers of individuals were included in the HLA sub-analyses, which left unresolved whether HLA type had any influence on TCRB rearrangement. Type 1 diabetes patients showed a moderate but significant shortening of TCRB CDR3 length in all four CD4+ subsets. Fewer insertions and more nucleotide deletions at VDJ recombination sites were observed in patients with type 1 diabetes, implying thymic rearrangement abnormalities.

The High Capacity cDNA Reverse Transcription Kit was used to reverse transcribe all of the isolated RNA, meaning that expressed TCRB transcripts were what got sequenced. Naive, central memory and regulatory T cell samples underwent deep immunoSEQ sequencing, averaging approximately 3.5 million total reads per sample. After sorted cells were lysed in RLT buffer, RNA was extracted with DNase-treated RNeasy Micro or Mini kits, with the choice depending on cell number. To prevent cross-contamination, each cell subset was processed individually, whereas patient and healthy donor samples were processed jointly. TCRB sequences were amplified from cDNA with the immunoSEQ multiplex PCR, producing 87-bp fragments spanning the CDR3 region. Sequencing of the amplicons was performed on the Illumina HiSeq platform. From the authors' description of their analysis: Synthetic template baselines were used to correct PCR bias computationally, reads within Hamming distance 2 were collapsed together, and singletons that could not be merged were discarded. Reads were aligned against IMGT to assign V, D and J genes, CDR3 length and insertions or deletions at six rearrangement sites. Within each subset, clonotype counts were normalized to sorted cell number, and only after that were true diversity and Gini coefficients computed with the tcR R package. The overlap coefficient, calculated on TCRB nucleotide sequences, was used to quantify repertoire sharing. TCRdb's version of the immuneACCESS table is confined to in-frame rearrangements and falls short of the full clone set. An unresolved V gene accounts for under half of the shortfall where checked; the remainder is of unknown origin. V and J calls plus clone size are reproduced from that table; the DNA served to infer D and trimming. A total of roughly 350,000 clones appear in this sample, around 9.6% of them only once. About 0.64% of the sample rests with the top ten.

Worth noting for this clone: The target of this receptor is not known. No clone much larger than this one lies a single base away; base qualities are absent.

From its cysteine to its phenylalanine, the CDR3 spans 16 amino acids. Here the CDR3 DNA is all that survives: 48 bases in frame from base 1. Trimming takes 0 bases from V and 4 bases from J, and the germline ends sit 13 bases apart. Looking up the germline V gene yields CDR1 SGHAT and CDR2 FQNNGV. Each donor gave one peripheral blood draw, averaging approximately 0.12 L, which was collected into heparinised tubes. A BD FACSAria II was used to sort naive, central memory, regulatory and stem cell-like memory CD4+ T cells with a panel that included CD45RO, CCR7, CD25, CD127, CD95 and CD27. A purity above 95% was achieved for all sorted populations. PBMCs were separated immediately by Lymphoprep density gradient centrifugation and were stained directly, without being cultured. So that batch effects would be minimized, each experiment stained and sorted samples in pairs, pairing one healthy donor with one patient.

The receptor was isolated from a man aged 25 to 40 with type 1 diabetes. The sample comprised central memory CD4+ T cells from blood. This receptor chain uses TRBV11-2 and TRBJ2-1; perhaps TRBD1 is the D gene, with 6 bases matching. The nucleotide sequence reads TGTGCCAGCAGCTTAGATCTGGTCCAGGGGTACAATGAGCAGTTCTTC. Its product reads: CASSLDLVQGYNEQFF. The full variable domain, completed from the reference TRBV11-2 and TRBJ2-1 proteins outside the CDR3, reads EAGVAQSPRYKIIEKRQSVAFWCNPISGHATLYWYQQILGQGPKLLIQFQNNGVVDDSQLPKDRFSAERLKGVDSTLKIQPAKLEDSAVYLCASSLDLVQGYNEQFFGPGTRLTVL.